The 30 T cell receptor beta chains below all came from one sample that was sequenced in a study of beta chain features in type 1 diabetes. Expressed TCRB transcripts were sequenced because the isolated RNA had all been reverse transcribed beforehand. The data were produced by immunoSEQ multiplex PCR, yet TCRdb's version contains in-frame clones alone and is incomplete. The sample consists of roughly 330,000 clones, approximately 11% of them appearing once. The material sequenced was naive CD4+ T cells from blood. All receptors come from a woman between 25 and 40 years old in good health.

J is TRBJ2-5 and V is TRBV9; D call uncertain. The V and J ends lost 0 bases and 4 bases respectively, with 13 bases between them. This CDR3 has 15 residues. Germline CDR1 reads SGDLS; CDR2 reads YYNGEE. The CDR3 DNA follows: TGTGCCAGCAGCGTAGCTCCGAGGCCCACAGAGACCCAGTACTTC. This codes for CASSVAPRPTETQYF.

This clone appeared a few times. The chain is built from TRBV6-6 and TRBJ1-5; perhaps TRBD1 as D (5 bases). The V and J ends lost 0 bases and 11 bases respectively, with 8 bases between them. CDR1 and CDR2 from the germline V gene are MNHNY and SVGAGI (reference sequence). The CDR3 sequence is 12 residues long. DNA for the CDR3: TGTGCCAGCAGTTACTCCCCGGGGGCCCAGCATTTT. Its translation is CASSYSPGAQHF.

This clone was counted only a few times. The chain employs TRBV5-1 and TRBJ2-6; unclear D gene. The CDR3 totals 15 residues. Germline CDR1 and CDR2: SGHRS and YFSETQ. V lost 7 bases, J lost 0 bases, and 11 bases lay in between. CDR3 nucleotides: TGCGCCAGCGCGACGGAGTTCTCTGGGGCCAACGTCCTGACTTTC. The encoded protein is CASATEFSGANVLTF.

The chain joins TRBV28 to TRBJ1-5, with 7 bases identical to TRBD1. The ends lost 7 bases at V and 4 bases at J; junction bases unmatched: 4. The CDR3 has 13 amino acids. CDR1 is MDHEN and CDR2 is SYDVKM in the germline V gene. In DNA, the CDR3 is TGTGCCAGCACAGACAGGGTTAATCAGCCCCAGCATTTT. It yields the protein CASTDRVNQPQHF.

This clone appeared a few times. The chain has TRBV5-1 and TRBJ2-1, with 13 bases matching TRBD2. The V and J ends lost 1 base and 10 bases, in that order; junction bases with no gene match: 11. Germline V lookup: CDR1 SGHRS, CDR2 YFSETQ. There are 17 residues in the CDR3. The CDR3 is CASSLPEGTSGIGEQFF. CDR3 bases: TGCGCCAGCAGCTTGCCCGAAGGGACTAGCGGGATCGGGGAGCAGTTCTTC.

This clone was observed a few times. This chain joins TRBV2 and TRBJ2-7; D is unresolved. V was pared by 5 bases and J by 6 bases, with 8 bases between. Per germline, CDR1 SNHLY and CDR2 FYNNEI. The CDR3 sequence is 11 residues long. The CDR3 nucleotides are TGTGCCAGCAGTTACGCAGGCGAGCAGTACTTC. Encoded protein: CASSYAGEQYF.

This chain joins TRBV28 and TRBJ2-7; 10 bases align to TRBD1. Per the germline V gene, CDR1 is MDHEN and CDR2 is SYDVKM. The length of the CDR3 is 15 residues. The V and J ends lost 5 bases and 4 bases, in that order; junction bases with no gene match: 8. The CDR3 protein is CASSRPGQGIYEQYF. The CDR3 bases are TGTGCCAGCAGTCGCCCGGGACAGGGGATATACGAGCAGTACTTC.

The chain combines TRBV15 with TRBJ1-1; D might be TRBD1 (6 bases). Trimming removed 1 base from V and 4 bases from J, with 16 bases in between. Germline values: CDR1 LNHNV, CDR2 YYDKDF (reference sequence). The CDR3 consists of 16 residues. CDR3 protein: CATSRGGAGVSTEAFF. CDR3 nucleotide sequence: TGTGCCACCAGCAGAGGAGGGGCAGGGGTGAGCACTGAAGCTTTCTTT.

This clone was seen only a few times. CDR3 DNA sequence: TGTGCCAGTACCCCTACTAGCGGGAGTAGCTACAATGAGCAGTTCTTC. Translation: CASTPTSGSSYNEQFF. This chain links TRBV19 with TRBJ2-1, with 11 bases fitting TRBD2. The germline V gene encodes CDR1 LNHDA and CDR2 SQIVND (reference sequence). The CDR3 loop spans 16 amino acids. With V trimmed by 7 bases and J by 3 bases, 8 bases remained unmatched. Complete variable domain (other parts from reference TRBV19 and TRBJ2-1): DGGITQSPKYLFRKEGQNVTLSCEQNLNHDAMYWYRQDPGQGLRLIYYSQIVNDFQKGDIAEGYSVSREKKESFPLTVTSAQKNPTAFYLCASTPTSGSSYNEQFFGPGTRLTVL.

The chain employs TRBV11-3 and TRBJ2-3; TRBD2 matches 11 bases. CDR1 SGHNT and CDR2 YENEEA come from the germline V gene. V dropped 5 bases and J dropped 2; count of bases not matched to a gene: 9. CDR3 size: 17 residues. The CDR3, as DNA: TGTGCCAGCAGCAAAGGGGCACTAGCGGGAGCCACAGATACGCAGTATTTT. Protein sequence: CASSKGALAGATDTQYF.

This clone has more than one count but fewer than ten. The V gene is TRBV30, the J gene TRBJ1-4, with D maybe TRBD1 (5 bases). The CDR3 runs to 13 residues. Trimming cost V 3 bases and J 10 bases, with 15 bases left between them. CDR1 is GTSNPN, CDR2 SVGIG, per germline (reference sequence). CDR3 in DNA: TGTGCCTGGAGGGACATCGGGCCCGGAAAACTGTTTTTT. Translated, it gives CAWRDIGPGKLFF. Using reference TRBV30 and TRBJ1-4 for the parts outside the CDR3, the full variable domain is SQTIHQWPATLVQPVGSPLSLECTVEGTSNPNLYWYRQAAGRGLQLLFYSVGIGQISSEVPQNLSASRPQDRQFILSSKKLLLSDSGFYLCAWRDIGPGKLFFGSGTQLSVL.

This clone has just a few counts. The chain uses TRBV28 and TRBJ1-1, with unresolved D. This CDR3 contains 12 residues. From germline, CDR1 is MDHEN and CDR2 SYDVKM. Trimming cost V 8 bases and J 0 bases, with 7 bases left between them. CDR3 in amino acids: CASHGMNTEAFF. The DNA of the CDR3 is TGTGCCAGCCACGGGATGAACACTGAAGCTTTCTTT.

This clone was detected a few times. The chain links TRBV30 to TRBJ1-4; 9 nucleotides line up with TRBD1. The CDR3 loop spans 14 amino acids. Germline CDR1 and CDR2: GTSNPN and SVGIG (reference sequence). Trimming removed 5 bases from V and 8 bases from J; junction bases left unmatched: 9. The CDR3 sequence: CAWDKQGAGEKLFF. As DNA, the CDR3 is TGTGCCTGGGACAAACAGGGGGCGGGAGAAAAACTGTTTTTT.

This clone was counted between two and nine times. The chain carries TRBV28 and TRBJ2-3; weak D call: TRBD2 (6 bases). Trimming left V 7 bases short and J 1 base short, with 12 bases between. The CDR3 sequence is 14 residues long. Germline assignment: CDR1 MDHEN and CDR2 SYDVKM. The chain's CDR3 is CASIPGARTDTQYF. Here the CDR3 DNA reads TGTGCCAGCATTCCGGGAGCACGCACAGATACGCAGTATTTT.

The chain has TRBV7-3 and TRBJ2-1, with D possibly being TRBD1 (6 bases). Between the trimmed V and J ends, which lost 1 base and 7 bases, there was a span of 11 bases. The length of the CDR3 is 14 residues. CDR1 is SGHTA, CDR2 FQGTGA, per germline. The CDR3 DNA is TGTGCCAGCAGCTTAATGGGGGCCCGGAATGAGCAGTTCTTC. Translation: CASSLMGARNEQFF. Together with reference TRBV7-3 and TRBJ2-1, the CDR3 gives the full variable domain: GAGVSQTPSNKVTEKGKYVELRCDPISGHTALYWYRQSLGQGPEFLIYFQGTGAADDSGLPNDRFFAVRPEGSVSTLKIQRTERGDSAVYLCASSLMGARNEQFFGPGTRLTVL.

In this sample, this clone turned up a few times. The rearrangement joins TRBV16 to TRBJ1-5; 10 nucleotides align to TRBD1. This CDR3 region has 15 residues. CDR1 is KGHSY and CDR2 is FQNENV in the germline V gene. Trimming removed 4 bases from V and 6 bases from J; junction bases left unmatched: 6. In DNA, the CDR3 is TGTGCCAGCAGCCGACAGGGGGCGATAAGTCAGCCCCAGCATTTT. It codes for CASSRQGAISQPQHF.

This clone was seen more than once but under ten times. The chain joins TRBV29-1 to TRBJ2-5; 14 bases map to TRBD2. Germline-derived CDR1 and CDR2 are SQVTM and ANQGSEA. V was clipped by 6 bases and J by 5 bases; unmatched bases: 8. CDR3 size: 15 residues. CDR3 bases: TGCAGCGTCACCCCGGGACTAGCGGGAGAGGAGACCCAGTACTTC. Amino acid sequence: CSVTPGLAGEETQYF.

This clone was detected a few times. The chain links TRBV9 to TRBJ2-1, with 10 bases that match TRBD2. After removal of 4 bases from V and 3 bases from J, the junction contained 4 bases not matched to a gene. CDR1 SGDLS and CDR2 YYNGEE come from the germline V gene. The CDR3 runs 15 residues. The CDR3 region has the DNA TGTGCCAGCAGCCCCAAGCGGGAGGGCTACAATGAGCAGTTCTTC. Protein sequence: CASSPKREGYNEQFF. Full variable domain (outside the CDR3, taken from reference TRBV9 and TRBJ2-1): DSGVTQTPKHLITATGQRVTLRCSPRSGDLSVYWYQQSLDQGLQFLIQYYNGEERAKGNILERFSAQQFPDLHSELNLSSLELGDSALYFCASSPKREGYNEQFFGPGTRLTVL.

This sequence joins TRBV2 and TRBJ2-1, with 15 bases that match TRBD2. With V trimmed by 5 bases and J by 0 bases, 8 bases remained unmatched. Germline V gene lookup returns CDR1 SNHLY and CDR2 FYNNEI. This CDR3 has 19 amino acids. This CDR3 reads CASSSGLAGGTGSYNEQFF. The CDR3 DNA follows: TGTGCCAGCAGTTCGGGACTAGCGGGAGGTACAGGCTCCTACAATGAGCAGTTCTTC.

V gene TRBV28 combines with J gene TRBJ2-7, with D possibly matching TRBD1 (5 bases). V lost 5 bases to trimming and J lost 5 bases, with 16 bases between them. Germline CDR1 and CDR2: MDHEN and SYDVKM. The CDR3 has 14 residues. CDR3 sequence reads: CASSPPAGINEQYF. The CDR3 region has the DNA TGTGCCAGCAGTCCCCCGGCAGGGATCAACGAGCAGTACTTC.

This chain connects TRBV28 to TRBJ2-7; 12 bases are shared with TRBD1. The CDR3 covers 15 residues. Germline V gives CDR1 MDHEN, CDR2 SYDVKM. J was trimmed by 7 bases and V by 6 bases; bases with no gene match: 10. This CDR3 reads CASRSPGTGGFEQYF. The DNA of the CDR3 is TGTGCCAGCAGGTCGCCCGGGACAGGGGGCTTTGAGCAGTACTTC.

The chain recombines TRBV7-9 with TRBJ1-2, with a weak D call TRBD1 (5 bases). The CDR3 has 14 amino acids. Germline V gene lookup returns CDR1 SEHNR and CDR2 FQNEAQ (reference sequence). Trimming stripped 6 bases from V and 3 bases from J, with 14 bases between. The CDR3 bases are TGTGCCAGCAGGTCGGACACGGTATACTATGGCTACACCTTC. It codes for CASRSDTVYYGYTF.

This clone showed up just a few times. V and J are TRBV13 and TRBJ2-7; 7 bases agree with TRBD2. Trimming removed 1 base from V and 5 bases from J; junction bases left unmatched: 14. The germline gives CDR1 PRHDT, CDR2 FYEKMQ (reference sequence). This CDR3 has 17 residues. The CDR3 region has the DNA TGTGCCAGCAGCTTAGATGGCGGGAGTGCAATTTCCGACGAGCAGTACTTC. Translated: CASSLDGGSAISDEQYF.

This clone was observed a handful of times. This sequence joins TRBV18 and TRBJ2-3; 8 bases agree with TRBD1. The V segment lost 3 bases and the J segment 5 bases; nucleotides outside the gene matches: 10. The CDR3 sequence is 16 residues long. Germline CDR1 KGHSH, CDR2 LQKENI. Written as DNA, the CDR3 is TGTGCCAGCTCACCTCCACTCGGACAGGGTGGAGATACGCAGTATTTT. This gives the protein CASSPPLGQGGDTQYF.

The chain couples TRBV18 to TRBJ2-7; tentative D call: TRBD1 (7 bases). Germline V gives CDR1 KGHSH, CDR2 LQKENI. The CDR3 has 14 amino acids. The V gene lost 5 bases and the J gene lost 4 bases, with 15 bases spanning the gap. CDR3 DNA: TGTGCCAGCTCATCCCCCTCAGGGGGGTACGAGCAGTACTTC. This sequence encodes CASSSPSGGYEQYF.

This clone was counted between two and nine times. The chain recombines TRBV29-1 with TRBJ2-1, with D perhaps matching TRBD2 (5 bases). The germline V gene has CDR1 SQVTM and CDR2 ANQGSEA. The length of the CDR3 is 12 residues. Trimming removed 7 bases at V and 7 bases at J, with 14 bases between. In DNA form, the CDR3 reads TGCAGCGGGTGGATTGTAGCGAATGAGCAGTTCTTC. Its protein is CSGWIVANEQFF.

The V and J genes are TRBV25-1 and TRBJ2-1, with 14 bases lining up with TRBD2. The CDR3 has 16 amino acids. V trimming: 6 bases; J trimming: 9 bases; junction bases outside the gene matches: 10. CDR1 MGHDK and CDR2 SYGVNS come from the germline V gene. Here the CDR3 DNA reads TGTGCCAGCAGCGACCCCCGGGGACTAGCGGGAGTTGAGCAGTTCTTC. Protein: CASSDPRGLAGVEQFF.

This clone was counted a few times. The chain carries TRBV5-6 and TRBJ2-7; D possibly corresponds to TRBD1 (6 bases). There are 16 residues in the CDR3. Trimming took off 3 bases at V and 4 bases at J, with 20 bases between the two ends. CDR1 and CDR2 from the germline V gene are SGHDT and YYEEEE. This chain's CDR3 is CASSSDLTGWSYEQYF. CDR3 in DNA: TGTGCCAGCAGCTCCGATCTTACAGGGTGGTCTTACGAGCAGTACTTC.

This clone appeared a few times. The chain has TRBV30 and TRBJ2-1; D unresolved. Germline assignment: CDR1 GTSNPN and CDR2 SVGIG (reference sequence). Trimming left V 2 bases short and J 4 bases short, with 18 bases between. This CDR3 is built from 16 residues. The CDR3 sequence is CAWSHRARGRYNEQFF. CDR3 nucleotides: TGTGCCTGGAGTCACCGAGCTAGAGGTCGATACAATGAGCAGTTCTTC.

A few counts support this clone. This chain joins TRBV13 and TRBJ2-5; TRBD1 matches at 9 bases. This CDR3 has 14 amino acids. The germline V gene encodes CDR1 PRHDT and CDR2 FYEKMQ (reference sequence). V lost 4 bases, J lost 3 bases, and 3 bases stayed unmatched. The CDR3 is CASSSGDREETQYF. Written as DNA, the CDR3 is TGTGCCAGCAGCTCAGGGGACAGGGAAGAGACCCAGTACTTC.